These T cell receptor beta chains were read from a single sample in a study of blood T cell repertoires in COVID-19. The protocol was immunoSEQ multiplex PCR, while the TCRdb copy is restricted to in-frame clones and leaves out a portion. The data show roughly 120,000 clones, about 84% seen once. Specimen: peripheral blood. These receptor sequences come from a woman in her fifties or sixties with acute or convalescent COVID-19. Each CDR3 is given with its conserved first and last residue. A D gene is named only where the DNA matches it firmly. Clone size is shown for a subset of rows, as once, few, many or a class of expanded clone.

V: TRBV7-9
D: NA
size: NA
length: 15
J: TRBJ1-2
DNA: TGTGCCAGCTCACTGGAGATGGCAGTCAACTATGGCTACACCTTC
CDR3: CASSLEMAVNYGYTF

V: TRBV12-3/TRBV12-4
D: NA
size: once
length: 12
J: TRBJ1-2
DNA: TGTGCCAGCAGTTTGGGAGGTCTAGGCTACACCTTC
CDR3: CASSLGGLGYTF

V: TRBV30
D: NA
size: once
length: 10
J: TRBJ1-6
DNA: TGTGCCTGGGGGAGCTCACCCCTCCACTTT
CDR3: CAWGSSPLHF

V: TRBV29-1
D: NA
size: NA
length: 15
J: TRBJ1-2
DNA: TGCAGCGTTGAACTTTGGGACTCCCTGAGGTATGGCTACACCTTC
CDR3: CSVELWDSLRYGYTF

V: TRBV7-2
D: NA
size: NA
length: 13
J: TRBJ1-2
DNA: TGTGCCAGCAGCTTCTCGAGCAACTATGGCTACACCTTC
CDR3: CASSFSSNYGYTF

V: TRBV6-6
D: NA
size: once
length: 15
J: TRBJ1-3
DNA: TGTGCCAGCAGAGGACTCGCAAGCTCTGGAAACACCATATATTTT
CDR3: CASRGLASSGNTIYF

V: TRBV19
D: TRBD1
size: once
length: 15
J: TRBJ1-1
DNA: TGTGCCAGTAGTAAACAGGGGAAGATGAACACTGAAGCTTTCTTT
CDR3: CASSKQGKMNTEAFF

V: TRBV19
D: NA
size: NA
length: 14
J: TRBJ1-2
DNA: TGTGCCAGTAGTCCTCAAAACCAGGGTGGCGGCTACACCTTC
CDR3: CASSPQNQGGGYTF

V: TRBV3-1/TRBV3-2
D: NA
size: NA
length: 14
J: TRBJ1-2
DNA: TGTGCCAGCAGCCAAGAGGCCGCCCTCCATGGCTACACCTTC
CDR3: CASSQEAALHGYTF

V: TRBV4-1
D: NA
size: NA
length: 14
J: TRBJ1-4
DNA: TGCGCCAGCAGCCAAGGGCAGATAATCGAAAAACTGTTTTTT
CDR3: CASSQGQIIEKLFF

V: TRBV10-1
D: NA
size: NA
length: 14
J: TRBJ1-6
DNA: TGCGCCAGCAGCGGAGGCCAGCCTAATTCACCCCTCCACTTT
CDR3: CASSGGQPNSPLHF

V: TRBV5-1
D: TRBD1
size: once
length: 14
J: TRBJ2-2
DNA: TGCGCCAGCAGCCTGGGACAGGTGACCGGGGAGCTGTTTTTT
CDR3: CASSLGQVTGELFF

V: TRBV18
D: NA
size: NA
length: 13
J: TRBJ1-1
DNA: TGTGCCAGCTCACAGGGGCAGAACACTGAAGCTTTCTTT
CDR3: CASSQGQNTEAFF

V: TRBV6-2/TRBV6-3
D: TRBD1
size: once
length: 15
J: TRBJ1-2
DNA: TGTGCCAGCAGTTTCTCCCGGGACAGCTCGTATGGCTACACCTTC
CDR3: CASSFSRDSSYGYTF

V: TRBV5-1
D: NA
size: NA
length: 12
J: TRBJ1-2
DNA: TGCGCCAGCAGCCCCCTGGGAGGCGGCTACACCTTC
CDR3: CASSPLGGGYTF

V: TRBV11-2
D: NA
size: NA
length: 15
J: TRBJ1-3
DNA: TGTGCCAGCAGCCGCTCCAGGAACAGGGGAAACACCATATATTTT
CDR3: CASSRSRNRGNTIYF

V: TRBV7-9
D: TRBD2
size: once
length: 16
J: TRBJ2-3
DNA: TGTGCCAGCAGCTTATTAACTAGCGGGGACGGAGATACGCAGTATTTT
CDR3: CASSLLTSGDGDTQYF

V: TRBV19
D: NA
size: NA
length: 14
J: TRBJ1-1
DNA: TGTGCCAGTAGTATCCCCAGGAGGGGCACTGAAGCTTTCTTT
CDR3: CASSIPRRGTEAFF

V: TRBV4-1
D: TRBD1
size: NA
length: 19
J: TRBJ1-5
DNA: TGCGCCAGCAGCCAAGCTTCGGGACAGGGGCGTTTAGGCAATCAGCCCCAGCATTTT
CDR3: CASSQASGQGRLGNQPQHF

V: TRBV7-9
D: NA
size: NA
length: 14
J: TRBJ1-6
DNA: TGTGCCAGCAGCCCAATCCTATCGACAGCACCCCTCCACTTT
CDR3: CASSPILSTAPLHF

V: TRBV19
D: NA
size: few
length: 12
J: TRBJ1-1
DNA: TGTGCCAGTAAAACAAATACACCTGAAGCTTTCTTT
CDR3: CASKTNTPEAFF

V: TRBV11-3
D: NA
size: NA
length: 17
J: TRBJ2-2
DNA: TGTGCCAGCAGCTTGAGTCCCGGTAGCCAGAACACCGGGGAGCTGTTTTTT
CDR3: CASSLSPGSQNTGELFF